The subject of this entry is one T cell receptor (beta chain). Its matching antigen is unknown. This record belongs to a study of cytotoxic CD8 clonotypes in ibrutinib-treated CLL. Background on the study: Outcomes included approximately 24 partial and 2 complete responses; after median 68 months, roughly 14 stayed remitted and some 12 progressed.

General observations from the study: In comparison with age-matched healthy donors, baseline clonality was higher and tracked circulating CD8+ T-cell counts. The study found public clonotypes uncommon, contracting or stable on treatment. The clonality went up when patients responded to ibrutinib and dropped back toward baseline at progression.

Measured with immunoSEQ multiplex PCR; TCRdb has only the in-frame clones, and not every one. In the table there are about 50,000 clones, 57% of which are singletons. Sample: PBMCs, taken after 24 months of ibrutinib treatment. The receptor's source is a human donor with chronic lymphocytic leukemia.

The CDR3: CASSLGPASGNTIYF. CDR3 bases: TGCGCCAGCAGCTTGGGGCCAGCCTCTGGAAACACCATATATTTT. The chain combines TRBV5-1 with TRBJ1-3; D remains ambiguous. The V end lost 0 bases, the J end lost 0 bases, and 7 bases lay between the germline ends. This CDR3 has 15 residues. In germline, CDR1 is SGHRS, CDR2 YFSETQ.